The T cell receptor beta chain under discussion was sequenced for a study of blood T cell repertoires in COVID-19. As for the study in general: Sites in the United States, Italy and Spain provided acute and convalescent COVID-19 samples.

Libraries were prepared by immunoSEQ multiplex PCR; TCRdb keeps only in-frame clonotypes and omits some of them. The sample lists roughly 130,000 clones, under 90% occurring once. A single count supports this clone. The CDR3 is made up of 16 amino acids. The germline V gene encodes CDR1 LNHDA and CDR2 SQIVND (reference sequence). V lost 4 bases to trimming and J lost 0 bases, with 15 bases between them. The receptor was derived from a woman in her sixties or seventies with acute or convalescent COVID-19. The V call is TRBV19, the J call TRBJ1-1; D is uncertain. The sequencing sample was made of peripheral blood. This CDR3 reads CASSTEIDTLNTEAFF. The CDR3 DNA is TGTGCCAGTAGTACAGAAATCGACACTTTGAACACTGAAGCTTTCTTT.